The present entry profiles one T cell receptor (beta chain) with its context. Its target is unknown. The data were obtained in a study of T cell responses to AZD1222 COVID-19 vaccine. Whole-study findings and limits: Epitopes outside B.1.351 and B.1.1.7 mutated regions reportedly drew nearly half of spike TCRs. Donors skewed white British and female; clonal diversity was possibly underestimated. It was only a handful of AZD1222 recipients who were seropositive at baseline.

Assay: immunoSEQ multiplex PCR; the TCRdb copy retains only in-frame clones and omits some. The sample carries some 150,000 clones, approximately 90% recorded once. This receptor was obtained from an adult who received the MenACWY meningococcal vaccine as a control. The input for sequencing was peripheral blood, taken 28 days after the second dose of the MenACWY control vaccine.

The CDR3 region is CASSYSVGQHNSPLHF. CDR3 DNA sequence: TGTGCCAGCAGTTACTCAGTCGGACAGCATAATTCACCCCTCCACTTT. This chain uses TRBV6-5 with TRBJ1-6; maybe TRBD1 (6 bases). The CDR3 contains 16 residues. Trimming cost V 0 bases and J 5 bases, with 11 bases left between them. Germline V gene data show CDR1 as MNHEY and CDR2 as SVGAGI.